The rows below give T cell receptor beta chains drawn from one sample of a study of identical twins. TCRdb re-called the 5' RACE reads with MiXCR, one entry per CDR3 protein. The sample holds 200,000 to 300,000 distinct CDR3 sequences, roughly 10% seen once. The sequencing sample was made of memory T cells sorted from blood. These receptors were collected from a man between 45 and 60 years old in good health. Both conserved end residues are part of each CDR3. The D gene is left open where the match is weak. Part of the rows lack a size; the others show once, few, many or a class for expanded clones.

clone_size: NA
j_call: TRBJ1-2
d_call: NA
v_call: TRBV20-1
cdr3_nt: TGCAGTGCGCTCAACCGGGACTCAAATAAGGGGACCTATGGCTACACCTTC
cdr3_aa: CSALNRDSNKGTYGYTF

clone_size: medium-sized
j_call: TRBJ2-3
d_call: NA
v_call: TRBV4-3
cdr3_nt: TGCGCCAGCAGCCTAAGTCCCACATCGAGCACAGATACGCAGTATTTT
cdr3_aa: CASSLSPTSSTDTQYF

clone_size: many
j_call: TRBJ1-5
d_call: NA
v_call: TRBV20-1
cdr3_nt: TGCAGTGCTAGAAGGAAGAGGAGAGAGAAGCGGGATCAGCCCCAGCATTTT
cdr3_aa: CSARRKRREKRDQPQHF

clone_size: NA
j_call: TRBJ1-6
d_call: NA
v_call: TRBV20-1
cdr3_nt: TGCAGTGCTAAATGGGCAGGAGGGGCACCCCTCCACTTT
cdr3_aa: CSAKWAGGAPLHF

clone_size: NA
j_call: TRBJ1-2
d_call: TRBD1
v_call: TRBV12-3/TRBV12-4
cdr3_nt: TGTGCCAGCAGTCCAGGGGGGGGAAGCTATGGCTACACCTTC
cdr3_aa: CASSPGGGSYGYTF

clone_size: few
j_call: TRBJ2-5
d_call: NA
v_call: TRBV28
cdr3_nt: TGTGCCAGCGCCAGAGGGGGTACGGAAGAGACCCAGTACTTC
cdr3_aa: CASARGGTEETQYF

clone_size: NA
j_call: TRBJ2-1
d_call: NA
v_call: TRBV5-1
cdr3_nt: TGCGCCAGCAGCAAGGACAGGGGCGGACTAGCGGTCAATGAGCAGTTCTTC
cdr3_aa: CASSKDRGGLAVNEQFF

clone_size: NA
j_call: TRBJ2-5
d_call: TRBD2
v_call: TRBV11-3
cdr3_nt: TGTGCCAGCAGCCCAGGAGCGGGGACCCAAGAGACCCAGTACTTC
cdr3_aa: CASSPGAGTQETQYF

clone_size: few
j_call: TRBJ2-5
d_call: TRBD2
v_call: TRBV20-1
cdr3_nt: TGCAGTGCTAGAGAGGCTAGCGGGATTCTCGAGACCCAGTACTTC
cdr3_aa: CSAREASGILETQYF

clone_size: NA
j_call: TRBJ2-2
d_call: NA
v_call: TRBV6-5
cdr3_nt: TGTGCCAGCAGTTACAATTGGGCCAACACCGGGGAGCTGTTTTTT
cdr3_aa: CASSYNWANTGELFF

clone_size: NA
j_call: TRBJ1-5
d_call: NA
v_call: TRBV20-1
cdr3_nt: TGCAGTGCCCCTCGGGGAGGGGCTGACAATCAGCCCCAGCATTTT
cdr3_aa: CSAPRGGADNQPQHF

clone_size: NA
j_call: TRBJ2-7
d_call: NA
v_call: TRBV6-1
cdr3_nt: TGTGCCAGCACACCGGGAGTCTCCTACGAGCAGTACTTC
cdr3_aa: CASTPGVSYEQYF

clone_size: many
j_call: TRBJ1-2
d_call: NA
v_call: TRBV18
cdr3_nt: TGTGCCAGCTCACAAACAGGGTTGGAGTATGGCTACACCTTC
cdr3_aa: CASSQTGLEYGYTF

clone_size: many
j_call: TRBJ2-1
d_call: NA
v_call: TRBV29-1
cdr3_nt: TGCAGCGTCCCCGCCGGAGGGTTGAGCTCCTACAATGAGCAGTTCTTC
cdr3_aa: CSVPAGGLSSYNEQFF